The entry below describes one T cell receptor beta chain. V shed 7 bases, J shed 3 bases, and the junction held 8 bases outside the gene matches. CDR3 size: 15 residues. Per germline, CDR1 SNHLY and CDR2 FYNNEI. These data belong to a study of shared clonotypes between healthy human individuals. Samples underwent the assay at deep level. TCRdb's copy holds only in-frame clones and misses some; the assay was immunoSEQ multiplex PCR. Of approximately 2.5 million clones in the sample, roughly 92% were seen once. The sample comprised naive CD4+ T cells sorted from blood. The sample's subset: CD45RA+ positively selected. The rearrangement links TRBV2 to TRBJ2-3; 9 bases align to TRBD1. This TCR derives from a young man in good health. CDR3 residues: CASNLNRGQTDTQYF. CDR3 coding DNA: TGTGCCAGCAACCTTAACAGGGGGCAGACAGATACGCAGTATTTT.